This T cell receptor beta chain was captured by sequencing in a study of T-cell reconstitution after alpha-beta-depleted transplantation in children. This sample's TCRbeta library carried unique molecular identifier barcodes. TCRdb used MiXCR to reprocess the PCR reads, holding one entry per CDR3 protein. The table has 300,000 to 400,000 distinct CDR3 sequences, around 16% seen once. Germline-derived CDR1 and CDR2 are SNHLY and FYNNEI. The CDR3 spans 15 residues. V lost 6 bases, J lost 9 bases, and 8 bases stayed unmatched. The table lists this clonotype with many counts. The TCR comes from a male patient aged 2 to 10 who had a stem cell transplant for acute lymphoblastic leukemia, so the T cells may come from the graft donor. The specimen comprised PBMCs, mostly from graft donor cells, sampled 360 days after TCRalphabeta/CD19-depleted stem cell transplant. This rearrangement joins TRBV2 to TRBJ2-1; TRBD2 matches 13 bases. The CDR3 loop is CASSVLAGGPGEQFF. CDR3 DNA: TGTGCCAGCAGCGTACTAGCGGGAGGGCCGGGTGAGCAGTTCTTC.